Listed here are 32 T cell receptor beta chains from one sample, sequenced in a study of shared clonotypes between healthy human individuals. Measured with immunoSEQ multiplex PCR; TCRdb has only the in-frame clones, and not every one. Among about 1.5 million clones, 95% to 99% were seen once, and the ten largest hold less than 0.55%. Material: naive CD4+ T cells sorted from blood. Subset noted: CD45RA+ positively selected. The receptors here all came from a man aged 25 to 40 in good health.

The chain uses TRBV10-1 and TRBJ1-5, with a possible D match to TRBD1 (5 bases). CDR3 length: 12 amino acids. Looked up from germline, CDR1 is WNHNN and CDR2 is SYGVQD (reference sequence). Trimming shortened V by 3 bases and J by 7 bases, and 7 bases separated the two germline ends. CDR3 amino acids: CASSDREQPQHF. DNA of the CDR3: TGCGCCAGCAGTGACAGGGAACAGCCCCAGCATTTT.

The chain carries TRBV5-6 and TRBJ2-2; maybe TRBD2 (5 bases). Trimming shortened V by 4 bases and J by 4 bases, and 8 bases separated the two germline ends. Germline-derived CDR1 and CDR2 are SGHDT and YYEEEE. CDR3 size: 13 residues. The CDR3 loop reads CASSRGSTGELFF. CDR3 bases: TGTGCCAGCAGCCGCGGGTCCACCGGGGAGCTGTTTTTT.

The rearrangement uses TRBV14 and TRBJ2-7; tentatively, D is TRBD1 (6 bases). The germline V gene has CDR1 SGHDN and CDR2 FVKESK. The ends were cut back, 4 bases at V and 6 bases at J, with 13 bases in the middle. The CDR3 contains 13 residues. This CDR3 reads CASSPNRASEQYF. CDR3 bases: TGTGCCAGCAGCCCCAACAGGGCTTCCGAGCAGTACTTC.

The genes are TRBV7-2 and TRBJ2-3; 7 bases are a match to TRBD2. This CDR3 comprises 17 residues. Germline values: CDR1 SGHTA, CDR2 FQGNSA. V trimming: 1 base; J trimming: 4 bases; junction bases outside the gene matches: 11. Written as DNA, the CDR3 is TGTGCCAGCAGCTTAGAAATGTGGCGGGAGATCCCAGATACGCAGTATTTT. Amino acid sequence: CASSLEMWREIPDTQYF.

The chain joins TRBV14 to TRBJ2-1; D may be TRBD1 (6 bases). The V and J ends lost 1 base and 9 bases respectively, with 13 bases between them. There are 14 residues in the CDR3. Per germline, CDR1 SGHDN and CDR2 FVKESK. The CDR3 loop is CASSQADRWGEQFF. The CDR3 region has the DNA TGTGCCAGCAGCCAAGCGGACAGATGGGGTGAGCAGTTCTTC.

J is TRBJ1-1 and V is TRBV27, with 8 positions matching TRBD1. The CDR3 length is 14 residues. The junction had 5 bases not matched to a gene; V was cut back by 7 bases and J by 1 base. Per the germline V gene, CDR1 is MNHEY and CDR2 is SMNVEV (reference sequence). CDR3 bases: TGTGCCAGCACCGGGACAGGCCCGAACACTGAAGCTTTCTTT. Amino acid sequence: CASTGTGPNTEAFF.

As for this clone: This same CDR3 is encoded by further DNA sequences in the sample. This rearrangement joins TRBV4-1 to TRBJ2-1; TRBD1 matches 7 bases. The germline V gene encodes CDR1 MGHRA and CDR2 YSYEKL. The CDR3 length is 16 residues. Losses at the gene ends were 0 bases for V and 2 bases for J; bases not matched to a gene: 4. This CDR3 is CASSQDRGSTYNEQFF. The DNA for the CDR3 is TGCGCCAGCAGCCAAGACAGGGGGTCCACCTACAATGAGCAGTTCTTC.

The J gene is TRBJ2-7, the V gene TRBV6-1, with no clear D. Looked up from germline, CDR1 is MNHNS and CDR2 is SASEGT. V lost 8 bases and J 3 bases, leaving 14 bases between the germline ends. This CDR3 is 13 amino acids long. The CDR3 loop reads CASRWAPLYEQYF. CDR3 coding DNA: TGTGCCAGCCGATGGGCGCCCCTCTACGAGCAGTACTTC.

V is TRBV4-3 and J is TRBJ1-4; perhaps TRBD1 as D (6 bases). V lost 3 bases and J lost 6, with 11 bases in between. The germline CDR1 and CDR2 sequences are LGHNA and YSLEER. The CDR3 is 14 amino acids. This chain's CDR3 is CASSHKGGDEKLFF. The CDR3 DNA sequence: TGCGCCAGCAGCCATAAGGGGGGGGATGAAAAACTGTTTTTT.

This clone was seen a single time. The chain couples TRBV7-2 to TRBJ2-5, with TRBD2 matching over 10 bases. Germline V lookup: CDR1 SGHTA, CDR2 FQGNSA. The CDR3 runs 14 residues. V lost 5 bases and J lost 9; bases outside the gene matches: 9. The CDR3 protein is CASSLGLAKWSQYF. CDR3 in DNA: TGTGCCAGCAGCCTGGGACTAGCGAAGTGGTCCCAGTACTTC.

V is TRBV11-2 and J is TRBJ2-2; 8 bases map to TRBD1. The CDR3 runs 15 residues. With V trimmed by 7 bases and J by 6 bases, 10 bases remained unmatched. Germline V lookup: CDR1 SGHAT, CDR2 FQNNGV. The CDR3 DNA sequence: TGTGCCAGCATCCTAAGACAGGGGAGGCCCGGGGAGCTGTTTTTT. Translated: CASILRQGRPGELFF.

The chain links TRBV30 to TRBJ2-4, with D tentatively TRBD1 or TRBD2 (6 bases each). The V and J ends lost 2 bases and 6 bases respectively, with 14 bases between them. This CDR3 contains 14 residues. CDR1 and CDR2 from the germline V gene are GTSNPN and SVGIG (reference sequence). The DNA for the CDR3 is TGTGCCTGGAGTCGGGGGACACAGCCAAACATTCAGTACTTC. This encodes CAWSRGTQPNIQYF. The full variable domain, rest sourced from reference TRBV30 and TRBJ2-4, is SQTIHQWPATLVQPVGSPLSLECTVEGTSNPNLYWYRQAAGRGLQLLFYSVGIGQISSEVPQNLSASRPQDRQFILSSKKLLLSDSGFYLCAWSRGTQPNIQYFGAGTRLSVL.

The chain couples TRBV6-5 to TRBJ1-1; D is unclear. V was shortened by 6 bases and J by 5 bases, with 10 bases between the two germline ends. This CDR3 spans 12 amino acids. CDR1 and CDR2 from the germline V gene are MNHEY and SVGAGI. The CDR3 DNA reads TGTGCCAGCAGGGGCGGGGTGACTGAAGCTTTCTTT. Its translation is CASRGGVTEAFF.

The chain is built from TRBV5-6 and TRBJ1-1; D remains unclear. CDR1 and CDR2 from the germline V gene are SGHDT and YYEEEE. V dropped 1 base and J dropped 0 bases, with 7 bases sitting between them. This CDR3 spans 14 amino acids. The chain's CDR3 is CASSLKILNTEAFF. DNA of the CDR3: TGTGCCAGCAGCTTGAAGATCTTGAACACTGAAGCTTTCTTT.

This clone has only one observation. Relative to the germline gene, one junction end is altered; a read error may explain this. This sequence joins TRBV18 and TRBJ1-1, with 10 bases matching TRBD1. The CDR3 spans 13 residues. Germline loops: CDR1 KGHSH, CDR2 LQKENI. CDR3: CASSPLDGTGALF. The CDR3 nucleotides read TGTGCCAGCTCACCACTTGATGGGACAGGGGCCCTTTTT.

The rearrangement uses TRBV5-5 and TRBJ1-2; D uncertain. The V and J ends lost 5 bases and 3 bases respectively, with 20 bases between them. The germline V gene has CDR1 SGHKS and CDR2 YYEKEE (reference sequence). The length of the CDR3 is 16 residues. CDR3 bases: TGTGCCAGCAGATATCCCCGGAGCCAGCAACACTATGGCTACACCTTC. This codes for CASRYPRSQQHYGYTF.

CDR3 sequence reads: CASSPAQAGNQPQHF. The CDR3, as DNA: TGTGCCAGCAGCCCCGCACAGGCCGGGAATCAGCCCCAGCATTTT. The rearrangement links TRBV28 to TRBJ1-5, with D possibly TRBD1 on 5 matching bases. Trimming left V 6 bases short and J 4 bases short, with 16 bases between. Per germline, CDR1 MDHEN and CDR2 SYDVKM. There are 15 residues in the CDR3.

This chain links TRBV2 with TRBJ2-4; TRBD1 or TRBD2 may be the D gene (5 bases each). With 3 bases removed from V and 6 bases from J, the gap between germline ends came to 12 bases. Germline loops: CDR1 SNHLY, CDR2 FYNNEI. The CDR3 has 14 amino acids. The CDR3 reads CASSESGPRNIQYF. CDR3 in DNA: TGTGCCAGCAGTGAGTCGGGGCCCAGAAACATTCAGTACTTC. The full variable domain, in which reference TRBV2 and TRBJ2-4 provide the parts outside the CDR3, is EPEVTQTPSHQVTQMGQEVILRCVPISNHLYFYWYRQILGQKVEFLVSFYNNEISEKSEIFDDQFSVERPDGSNFTLKIRSTKLEDSAMYFCASSESGPRNIQYFGAGTRLSVL.

This chain uses TRBV15 with TRBJ2-1; D is unclear. This CDR3 has 13 residues. V lost 3 bases and J 9 bases, leaving 12 bases between the germline ends. The germline V gene has CDR1 LNHNV and CDR2 YYDKDF (reference sequence). The DNA for the CDR3 is TGTGCCACCAGCAGGTCTGGTCCTACTGAGCAGTTCTTC. This gives the protein CATSRSGPTEQFF. Drawing the rest from reference TRBV15 and TRBJ2-1, the complete variable domain is DAMVIQNPRYQVTQFGKPVTLSCSQTLNHNVMYWYQQKSSQAPKLLFHYYDKDFNNEADTPDNFQSRRPNTSFCFLDIRSPGLGDTAMYLCATSRSGPTEQFFGPGTRLTVL.

A word on this clone: No conserved phenylalanine or tryptophan ends this CDR3, so it is likely a read error. The DNA is left out, because the CDR3 cannot be placed on it with certainty; the CDR3 is given as TCRdb lists it. The J gene is TRBJ2-7, the V gene TRBV21-1; the table gives TRBD1 as D, unverified against the DNA. TRBV21-1 is termed a pseudogene. The CDR3 has 13 amino acids, counting both end residues. CDR3: CASSKEPRGQGSY.

The rearrangement joins TRBV10-3 to TRBJ1-1; D uncertain. The CDR3 covers 12 residues. The germline V gene encodes CDR1 ENHRY and CDR2 SYGVKD. V was shortened by 11 bases and J by 2 bases, with 12 bases between the two germline ends. The CDR3 spells CAVFGLNTEAFF. For the CDR3, the DNA is TGTGCCGTCTTCGGGCTTAACACTGAAGCTTTCTTT.

The chain joins TRBV7-8 to TRBJ2-5, with 10 bases lining up with TRBD1. V was pared by 5 bases and J by 0 bases, with 12 bases of the junction left unmatched. Germline CDR1 and CDR2: SGHVS and FQNEAQ. The CDR3 is made up of 18 amino acids. CDR3 DNA: TGTGCCAGCAGCCCCGGTAGACAGGGGGCGACGTACCAAGAGACCCAGTACTTC. Translating gives CASSPGRQGATYQETQYF.

The rearrangement joins TRBV9 to TRBJ2-2; no firm D call. The CDR3 spans 15 residues. Germline CDR1 reads SGDLS; CDR2 reads YYNGEE. V dropped 0 bases and J dropped 5 bases, with 11 bases sitting between them. CDR3 protein: CASSVAVKGTGELFF. The CDR3 coding sequence is TGTGCCAGCAGCGTAGCTGTTAAGGGAACCGGGGAGCTGTTTTTT.

This clone was picked up one time. The V gene is TRBV28, the J gene TRBJ2-1; TRBD1 aligns across 11 bases. This CDR3 is built from 16 residues. The junction had 6 bases not matched to a gene; V was cut back by 5 bases and J by 3 bases. In germline, CDR1 is MDHEN, CDR2 SYDVKM. As DNA, the CDR3 is TGTGCCAGCAGTCTCCCCGGGACAGGGGGCTACAATGAGCAGTTCTTC. Translating it yields CASSLPGTGGYNEQFF.

The V gene is TRBV11-1, the J gene TRBJ2-2, with a weak D call TRBD2 (5 bases). The germline CDR1 and CDR2 sequences are SGHAT and FQDESV (reference sequence). The length of the CDR3 is 18 residues. V lost 4 bases and J lost 2, with 20 bases in between. The DNA for the CDR3 is TGTGCCAGCAGCTCCCAGCCTTACGGACTTTTAAACACCGGGGAGCTGTTTTTT. Translating it yields CASSSQPYGLLNTGELFF.

The chain combines TRBV11-2 with TRBJ2-7, with D hard to call. The length of the CDR3 is 15 residues. The ends were cut back, 0 bases at V and 2 bases at J, with 11 bases in the middle. The V gene's germline CDR1 is SGHAT and CDR2 FQNNGV. Here the CDR3 DNA reads TGTGCCAGCAGCTTAGAGGTCACCAGCACCTACGAGCAGTACTTC. The encoded protein is CASSLEVTSTYEQYF.

V is TRBV6-5 and J is TRBJ1-5, with 7 bases identical to TRBD1. J gave up 3 bases and V 8 bases, and 7 bases lay outside the gene matches. This CDR3 has 14 amino acids. The germline V gene encodes CDR1 MNHEY and CDR2 SVGAGI. The chain's CDR3 is CASQMDRNNQPQHF. The CDR3 region has the DNA TGTGCCAGCCAGATGGACAGGAACAATCAGCCCCAGCATTTT.

The rearrangement joins TRBV7-2 to TRBJ1-3, with D hard to call. Germline lookup yields CDR1 SGHTA and CDR2 FQGNSA. The V gene lost 2 bases and the J gene lost 0 bases, with 11 bases spanning the gap. The CDR3 runs 16 residues. CDR3 region: CASSLIRRSSGNTIYF. CDR3 coding DNA: TGTGCCAGCAGCTTAATTCGGCGGAGCTCTGGAAACACCATATATTTT.

As concerns this clone: This CDR3 is also generated by other DNA sequences in the sample. The chain employs TRBV7-8 and TRBJ2-5, with TRBD1 matching over 9 bases. The CDR3 is 14 residues long. Germline V CDR1 and CDR2: SGHVS, FQNEAQ. With 4 bases clipped from V and 4 bases from J, the junction kept 4 bases outside the gene matches. The CDR3 bases are TGTGCCAGCAGCTCGGGACAGGGAGGAGAGACCCAGTACTTC. Protein: CASSSGQGGETQYF.

The chain carries TRBV7-3 and TRBJ2-3, with D unresolved. Germline-derived CDR1 and CDR2 are SGHTA and FQGTGA. The CDR3 contains 12 residues. The V and J ends lost 4 bases and 0 bases respectively, with 2 bases between them. This CDR3 is CASSSSTDTQYF. The CDR3 DNA reads as TGTGCCAGCAGCTCAAGCACAGATACGCAGTATTTT.

Note on this clone: The identical CDR3 is also encoded by other nucleotide sequences in the sample. This chain joins TRBV5-1 and TRBJ2-3, with unresolved D. This CDR3 has 14 amino acids. Germline CDR1 reads SGHRS; CDR2 reads YFSETQ. V dropped 0 bases and J dropped 0 bases, with 5 bases sitting between them. The CDR3 loop reads CASSLGASTDTQYF. CDR3 nucleotides: TGCGCCAGCAGCTTGGGTGCTAGCACAGATACGCAGTATTTT.

The chain is built from TRBV5-1 and TRBJ2-1; 8 bases match TRBD1. Germline V gene data show CDR1 as SGHRS and CDR2 as YFSETQ. Unmatched junction bases numbered 10, after V lost 5 bases and J lost 3 bases. The CDR3 contains 16 residues. CDR3 amino acids: CASRESRDRRYNEQFF. The CDR3, as DNA: TGCGCCAGCAGGGAGAGTCGGGACAGGCGCTACAATGAGCAGTTCTTC.